Following are 5 T cell receptor beta chains from one sample sequenced in a study of cytomegalovirus exposure and HLA in healthy donors. PCR amplification relied on 60 Vbeta primers (plus 13 Jbeta primers). The method was immunoSEQ multiplex PCR; TCRdb's version includes in-frame clones alone and lacks a portion of them. In the table there are about 110,000 clones, 75% to 80% of which are singletons. Sample: PBMCs. Receptors were obtained from a woman under 40 in good health and CMV-seronegative.

CDR3 protein: CAWSVGRKTYEQYF. The CDR3 nucleotides read TGTGCCTGGAGTGTGGGCAGGAAGACCTACGAGCAGTACTTC. The chain joins TRBV30 to TRBJ2-7, with D unresolved. Germline V gene data show CDR1 as GTSNPN and CDR2 as SVGIG (reference sequence). This CDR3 has 14 residues. V was shortened by 0 bases and J by 2 bases, with 11 bases between the two germline ends.

V gene TRBV10-3 combines with J gene TRBJ2-5, with TRBD2 as a possible D gene (6 bases). Trimming removed 7 bases from V and 5 bases from J, with 14 bases in between. From germline, CDR1 is ENHRY and CDR2 SYGVKD. This CDR3 region has 13 residues. The CDR3 reads CAIKGSGDETQYF. The CDR3 DNA is TGTGCCATCAAGGGGTCGGGAGACGAGACCCAGTACTTC.

The genes are TRBV13 and TRBJ2-1; D remains unclear. The V end lost 5 bases, the J end lost 7 bases, and 6 bases lay between the germline ends. Germline loops: CDR1 PRHDT, CDR2 FYEKMQ (reference sequence). This CDR3 has 11 amino acids. In DNA, the CDR3 is TGTGCCAGCAGCCCCGGGAATGAGCAGTTCTTC. It codes for CASSPGNEQFF.

This clone showed up just a few times. J is TRBJ1-5 and V is TRBV6-6, with D possibly matching TRBD1 (5 bases). CDR3 length: 14 residues. Looked up from germline, CDR1 is MNHNY and CDR2 is SVGAGI (reference sequence). Trimming stripped 5 bases from V and 7 bases from J, with 15 bases between. The DNA for the CDR3 is TGTGCCAGCAGTCCCCCCGGGGGGGAACAGCCCCAGCATTTT. Its translation is CASSPPGGEQPQHF.

This clone was counted between two and nine times. V gene TRBV30 combines with J gene TRBJ2-7; D gene uncertain. V was shortened by 5 bases and J by 2 bases, with 10 bases between the two germline ends. The CDR3 sequence is 12 residues long. CDR1 is GTSNPN and CDR2 is SVGIG in the germline V gene (reference sequence). The CDR3 protein is CAWAGFTYEQYF. In DNA form, the CDR3 reads TGTGCCTGGGCCGGGTTTACCTACGAGCAGTACTTC.